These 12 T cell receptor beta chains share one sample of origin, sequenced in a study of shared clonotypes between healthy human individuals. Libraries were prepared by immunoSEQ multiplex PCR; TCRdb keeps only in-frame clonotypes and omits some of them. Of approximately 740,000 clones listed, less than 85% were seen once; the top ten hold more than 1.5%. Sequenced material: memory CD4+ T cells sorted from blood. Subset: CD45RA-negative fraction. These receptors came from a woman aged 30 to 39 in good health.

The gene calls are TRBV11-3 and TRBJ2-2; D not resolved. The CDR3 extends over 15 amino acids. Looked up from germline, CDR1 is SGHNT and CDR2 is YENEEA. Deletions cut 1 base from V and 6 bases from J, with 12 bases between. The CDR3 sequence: CASSLGTATAGELFF. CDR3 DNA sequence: TGTGCCAGCAGCTTAGGCACCGCTACCGCCGGGGAGCTGTTTTTT.

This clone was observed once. The CDR3 DNA reads TGTGCCAGCAGGCCGGTGGAGAATGAGCAGTTCTTC. Translation: CASRPVENEQFF. The V gene is TRBV28, the J gene TRBJ2-1; D call uncertain. Looked up from germline, CDR1 is MDHEN and CDR2 is SYDVKM. V was shortened by 6 bases and J by 7 bases, with 10 bases between the two germline ends. The CDR3 runs 12 residues. Based on the CDR3 plus reference TRBV28 and TRBJ2-1, the full variable domain is DVKVTQSSRYLVKRTGEKVFLECVQDMDHENMFWYRQDPGLGLRLIYFSYDVKMKEKGDIPEGYSVSREKKERFSLILESASTNQTSMYLCASRPVENEQFFGPGTRLTVL.

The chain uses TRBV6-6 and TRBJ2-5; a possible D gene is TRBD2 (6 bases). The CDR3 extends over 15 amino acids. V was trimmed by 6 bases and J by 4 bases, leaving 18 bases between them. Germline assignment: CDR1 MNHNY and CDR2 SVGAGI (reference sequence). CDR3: CASRTQVGGRETQYF. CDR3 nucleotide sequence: TGTGCCAGCAGAACCCAGGTCGGGGGAAGAGAGACCCAGTACTTC.

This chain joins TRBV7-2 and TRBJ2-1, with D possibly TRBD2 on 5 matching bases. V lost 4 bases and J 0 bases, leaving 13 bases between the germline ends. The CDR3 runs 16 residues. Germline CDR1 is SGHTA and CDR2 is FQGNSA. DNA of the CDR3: TGTGCCAGCAGCTCTATGACGGGGAGCTCCTACAATGAGCAGTTCTTC. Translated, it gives CASSSMTGSSYNEQFF. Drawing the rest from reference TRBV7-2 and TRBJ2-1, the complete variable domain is GAGVSQSPSNKVTEKGKDVELRCDPISGHTALYWYRQSLGQGLEFLIYFQGNSAPDKSGLPSDRFSAERTGGSVSTLTIQRTQQEDSAVYLCASSSMTGSSYNEQFFGPGTRLTVL.

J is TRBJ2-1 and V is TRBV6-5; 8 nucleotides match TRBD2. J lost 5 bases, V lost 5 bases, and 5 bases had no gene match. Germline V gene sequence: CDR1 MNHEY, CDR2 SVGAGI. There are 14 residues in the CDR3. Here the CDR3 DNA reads TGTGCCAGCAGTCCCCGGGGGGGAAACAATGAGCAGTTCTTC. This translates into CASSPRGGNNEQFF.

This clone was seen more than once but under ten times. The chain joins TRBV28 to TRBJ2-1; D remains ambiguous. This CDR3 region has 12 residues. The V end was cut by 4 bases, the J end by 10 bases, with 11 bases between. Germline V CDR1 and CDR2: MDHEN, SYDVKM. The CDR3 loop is CASSSPWREQFF. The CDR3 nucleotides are TGTGCCAGCAGTTCCCCGTGGCGGGAGCAGTTCTTC.

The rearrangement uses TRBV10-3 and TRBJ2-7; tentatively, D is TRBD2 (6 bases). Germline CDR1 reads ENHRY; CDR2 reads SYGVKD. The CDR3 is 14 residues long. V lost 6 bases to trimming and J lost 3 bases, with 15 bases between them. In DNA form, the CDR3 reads TGTGCCATCAGCGGGACTGGGCTTGGCTACGAGCAGTACTTC. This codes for CAISGTGLGYEQYF.

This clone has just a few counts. The CDR3 loop reads CASKVRGQLNEKLFF. As DNA, the CDR3 is TGTGCCAGCAAAGTAAGGGGACAGCTCAATGAAAAACTGTTTTTT. V and J are TRBV28 and TRBJ1-4; 7 bases map to TRBD1. There are 15 residues in the CDR3. Germline loops: CDR1 MDHEN, CDR2 SYDVKM. V gave up 7 bases and J gave up 5 bases; unmatched junction bases: 10.

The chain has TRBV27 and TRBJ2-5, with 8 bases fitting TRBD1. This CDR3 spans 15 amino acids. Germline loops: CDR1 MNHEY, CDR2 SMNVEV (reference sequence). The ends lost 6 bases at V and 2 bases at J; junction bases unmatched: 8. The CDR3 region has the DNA TGTGCCAGCAGATCAGGGGGCGCGGGGCAAGAGACCCAGTACTTC. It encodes CASRSGGAGQETQYF.

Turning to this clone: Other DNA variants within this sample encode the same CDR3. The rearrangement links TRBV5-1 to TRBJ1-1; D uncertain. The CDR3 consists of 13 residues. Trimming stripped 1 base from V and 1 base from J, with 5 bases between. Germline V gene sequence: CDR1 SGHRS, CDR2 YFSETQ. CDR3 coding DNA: TGCGCCAGCAGCTTGATGTCGAACACTGAAGCTTTCTTT. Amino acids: CASSLMSNTEAFF.

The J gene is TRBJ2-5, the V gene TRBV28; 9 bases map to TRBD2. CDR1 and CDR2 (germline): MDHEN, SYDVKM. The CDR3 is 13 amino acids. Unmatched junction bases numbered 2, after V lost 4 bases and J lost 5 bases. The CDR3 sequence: CASSSSGRETQYF. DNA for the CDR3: TGTGCCAGCAGTTCCAGCGGGAGGGAGACCCAGTACTTC. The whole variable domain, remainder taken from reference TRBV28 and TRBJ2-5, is DVKVTQSSRYLVKRTGEKVFLECVQDMDHENMFWYRQDPGLGLRLIYFSYDVKMKEKGDIPEGYSVSREKKERFSLILESASTNQTSMYLCASSSSGRETQYFGPGTRLLVL.

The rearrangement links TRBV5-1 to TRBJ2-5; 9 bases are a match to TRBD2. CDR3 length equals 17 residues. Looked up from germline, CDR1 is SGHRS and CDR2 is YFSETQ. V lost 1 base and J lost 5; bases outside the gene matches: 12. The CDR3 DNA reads TGCGCCAGCAGCTTGACCCCGGGACTAGCCGGAGGGGAGACCCAGTACTTC. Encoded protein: CASSLTPGLAGGETQYF.